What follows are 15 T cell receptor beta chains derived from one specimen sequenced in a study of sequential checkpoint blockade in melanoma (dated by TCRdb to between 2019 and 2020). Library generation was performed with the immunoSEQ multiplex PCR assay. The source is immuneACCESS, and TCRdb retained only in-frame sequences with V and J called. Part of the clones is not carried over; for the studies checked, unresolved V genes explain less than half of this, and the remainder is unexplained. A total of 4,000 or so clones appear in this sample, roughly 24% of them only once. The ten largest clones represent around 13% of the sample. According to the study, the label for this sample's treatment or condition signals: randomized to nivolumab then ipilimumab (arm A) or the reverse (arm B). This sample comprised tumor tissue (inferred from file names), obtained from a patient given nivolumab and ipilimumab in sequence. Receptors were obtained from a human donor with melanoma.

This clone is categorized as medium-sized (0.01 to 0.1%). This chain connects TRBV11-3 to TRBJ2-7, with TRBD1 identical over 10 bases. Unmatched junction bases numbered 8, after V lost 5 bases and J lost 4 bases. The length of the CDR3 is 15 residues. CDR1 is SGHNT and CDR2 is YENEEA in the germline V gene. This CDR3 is CASSQLDRGSYEQYF. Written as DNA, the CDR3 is TGTGCCAGCAGCCAGCTGGACAGGGGGAGTTACGAGCAGTACTTC.

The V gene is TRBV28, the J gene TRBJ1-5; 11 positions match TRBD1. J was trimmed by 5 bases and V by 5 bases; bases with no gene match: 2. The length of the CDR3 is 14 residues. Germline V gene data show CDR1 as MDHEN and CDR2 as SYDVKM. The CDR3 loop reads CASSGTGGDQPQHF. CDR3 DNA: TGTGCCAGCAGTGGGACAGGGGGGGATCAGCCCCAGCATTTT.

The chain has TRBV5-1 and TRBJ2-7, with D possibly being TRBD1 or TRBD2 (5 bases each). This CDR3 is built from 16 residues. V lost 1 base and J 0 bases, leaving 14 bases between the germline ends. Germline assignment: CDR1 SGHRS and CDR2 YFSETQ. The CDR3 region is CASSLTGAGSSYEQYF. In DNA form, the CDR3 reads TGCGCCAGCAGCTTGACAGGCGCTGGGAGCTCCTACGAGCAGTACTTC. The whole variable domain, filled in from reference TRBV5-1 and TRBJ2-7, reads KAGVTQTPRYLIKTRGQQVTLSCSPISGHRSVSWYQQTPGQGLQFLFEYFSETQRNKGNFPGRFSGRQFSNSRSEMNVSTLELGDSALYLCASSLTGAGSSYEQYFGPGTRLTVT.

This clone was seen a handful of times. The CDR3, as DNA: TGTGCCAGCAGCGTAGGACAGCAAGAGACCCAGTACTTC. Encoded protein: CASSVGQQETQYF. The rearrangement joins TRBV9 to TRBJ2-5; the D gene is possibly TRBD1 (5 bases). The CDR3 length is 13 residues. The V and J ends lost 0 bases and 2 bases respectively, with 5 bases between them. The germline gives CDR1 SGDLS, CDR2 YYNGEE. Based on the CDR3 plus reference TRBV9 and TRBJ2-5, the full variable domain is DSGVTQTPKHLITATGQRVTLRCSPRSGDLSVYWYQQSLDQGLQFLIQYYNGEERAKGNILERFSAQQFPDLHSELNLSSLELGDSALYFCASSVGQQETQYFGPGTRLLVL.

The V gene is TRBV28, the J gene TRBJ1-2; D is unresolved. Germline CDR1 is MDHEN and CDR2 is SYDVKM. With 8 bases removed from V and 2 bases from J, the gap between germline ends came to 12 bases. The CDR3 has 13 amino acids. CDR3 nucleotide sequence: TGTGCCAGCGGGTCCAGGATGAACTATGGCTACACCTTC. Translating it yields CASGSRMNYGYTF.

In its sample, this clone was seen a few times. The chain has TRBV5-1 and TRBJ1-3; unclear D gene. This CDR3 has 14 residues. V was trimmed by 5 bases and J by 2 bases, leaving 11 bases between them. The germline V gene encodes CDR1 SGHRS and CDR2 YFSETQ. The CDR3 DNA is TGCGCCAGCAGATCGGTGGGAGCTGGAAACACCATATATTTT. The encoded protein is CASRSVGAGNTIYF.

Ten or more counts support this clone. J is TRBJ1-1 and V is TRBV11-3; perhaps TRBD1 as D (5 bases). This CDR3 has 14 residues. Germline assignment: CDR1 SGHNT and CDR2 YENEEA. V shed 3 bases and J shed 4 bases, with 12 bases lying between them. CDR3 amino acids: CASSFYGGSTEAFF. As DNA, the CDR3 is TGTGCCAGCAGCTTTTATGGGGGAAGCACTGAAGCTTTCTTT. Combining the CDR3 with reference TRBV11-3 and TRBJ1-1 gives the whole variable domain EAGVVQSPRYKIIEKKQPVAFWCNPISGHNTLYWYLQNLGQGPELLIRYENEEAVDDSQLPKDRFSAERLKGVDSTLKIQPAELGDSAVYLCASSFYGGSTEAFFGQGTRLTVV.

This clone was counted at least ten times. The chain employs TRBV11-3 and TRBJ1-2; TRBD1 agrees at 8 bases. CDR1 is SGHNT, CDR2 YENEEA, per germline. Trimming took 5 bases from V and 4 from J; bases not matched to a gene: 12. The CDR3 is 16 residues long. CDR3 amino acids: CASSDIPGQGSYGYTF. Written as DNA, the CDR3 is TGTGCCAGCAGCGATATACCCGGACAGGGTAGCTATGGCTACACCTTC.

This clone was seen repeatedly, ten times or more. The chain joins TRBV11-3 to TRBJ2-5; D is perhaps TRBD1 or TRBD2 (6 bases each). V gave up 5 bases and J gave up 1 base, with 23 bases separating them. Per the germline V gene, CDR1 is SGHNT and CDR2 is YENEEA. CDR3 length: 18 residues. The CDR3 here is CASSPTGGGEGVQETQYF. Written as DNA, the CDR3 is TGTGCCAGCAGCCCGACCGGGGGCGGAGAGGGGGTCCAAGAGACCCAGTACTTC.

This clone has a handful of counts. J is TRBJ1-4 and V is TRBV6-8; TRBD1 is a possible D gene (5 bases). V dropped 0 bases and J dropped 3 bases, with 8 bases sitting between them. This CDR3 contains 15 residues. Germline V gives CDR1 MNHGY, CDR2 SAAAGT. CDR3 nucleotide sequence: TGTGCCAGCAGTTACTCCGGGGGATCTAATGAAAAACTGTTTTTT. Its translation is CASSYSGGSNEKLFF.

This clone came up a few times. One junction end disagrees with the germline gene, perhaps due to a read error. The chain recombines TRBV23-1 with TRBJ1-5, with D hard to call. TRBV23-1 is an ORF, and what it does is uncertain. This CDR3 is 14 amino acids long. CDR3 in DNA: TGCGCCAGCAGCCAATTACGAAGCGGACAGCCCCAGCATTTT. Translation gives CASSQLRSGQPQHF.

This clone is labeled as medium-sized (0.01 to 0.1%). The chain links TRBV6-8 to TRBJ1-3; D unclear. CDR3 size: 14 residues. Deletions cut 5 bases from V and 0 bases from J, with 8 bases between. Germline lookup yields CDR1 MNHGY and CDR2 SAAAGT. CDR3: CASSARFSGNTIYF. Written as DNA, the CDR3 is TGTGCCAGCAGTGCCAGGTTCTCTGGAAACACCATATATTTT.

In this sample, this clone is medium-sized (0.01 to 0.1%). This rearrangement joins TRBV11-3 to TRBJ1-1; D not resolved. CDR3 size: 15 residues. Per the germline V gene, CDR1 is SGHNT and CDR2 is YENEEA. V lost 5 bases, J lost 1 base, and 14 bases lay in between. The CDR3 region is CASSLPGIANTEAFF. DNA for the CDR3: TGTGCCAGCAGCCTCCCCGGGATCGCGAACACTGAAGCTTTCTTT.

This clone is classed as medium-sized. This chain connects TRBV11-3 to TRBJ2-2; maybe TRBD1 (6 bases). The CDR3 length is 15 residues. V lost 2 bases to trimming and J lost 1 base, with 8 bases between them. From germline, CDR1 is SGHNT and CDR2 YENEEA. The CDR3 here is CASSLKGQNTGELFF. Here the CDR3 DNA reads TGTGCCAGCAGCTTAAAGGGACAGAACACCGGGGAGCTGTTTTTT.

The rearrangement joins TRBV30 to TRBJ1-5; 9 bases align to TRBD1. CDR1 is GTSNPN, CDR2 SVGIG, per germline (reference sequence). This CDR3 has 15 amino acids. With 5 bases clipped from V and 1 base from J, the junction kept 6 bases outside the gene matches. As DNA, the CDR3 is TGTGCCTGGGGGGGACAGGGATTCAGCAATCAGCCCCAGCATTTT. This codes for CAWGGQGFSNQPQHF.